Below, 17 T cell receptor beta chains from the same sample are listed, as sequenced in a study of OX40 agonist ivuxolimab in advanced cancers. This table comes from immunoSEQ multiplex PCR, and its TCRdb copy is limited to in-frame clones, with some not included. The sample lists around 41,000 clones, 85% seen once, with under 3.5% in the top ten. The sequencing used CD4+ or CD8+ T cells sorted from blood, collected in a trial of the OX40 agonist ivuxolimab. The receptors derive from an adult with an advanced solid tumor such as melanoma, head and neck, liver or kidney cancer.

J is TRBJ1-1 and V is TRBV27, with 7 bases matching TRBD1. The CDR3 is 14 amino acids. The germline V gene encodes CDR1 MNHEY and CDR2 SMNVEV (reference sequence). The trim removed 6 bases at V and 2 bases at J, leaving 6 bases unmatched. The CDR3 DNA follows: TGTGCCAGCAGGCCGGGACAGATTAACACTGAAGCTTTCTTT. Protein sequence: CASRPGQINTEAFF.

About this clone: Other DNA sequences within the sample encode an identical CDR3. In DNA, the CDR3 is TGTGCCAGCAGCTTTGGGAATCAGCCCCAGCATTTT. Translation gives CASSFGNQPQHF. This sequence joins TRBV11-3 and TRBJ1-5; the D is unclear. Germline lookup yields CDR1 SGHNT and CDR2 YENEEA. V lost 3 bases and J 4 bases, leaving 4 bases between the germline ends. The CDR3 spans 12 residues.

The chain combines TRBV30 with TRBJ1-2; maybe TRBD1 (5 bases). Germline V gene sequence: CDR1 GTSNPN, CDR2 SVGIG (reference sequence). The CDR3 is 11 amino acids. The germline V and J ends were trimmed by 3 bases and 5 bases, with 7 bases remaining between them. This chain's CDR3 is CAWRQAYGYTF. CDR3 bases: TGTGCCTGGAGACAGGCGTATGGCTACACCTTC.

The chain joins TRBV19 to TRBJ2-5; D is ambiguous. V gave up 3 bases and J gave up 9 bases, with 11 bases separating them. The CDR3 runs 12 residues. Per germline, CDR1 LNHDA and CDR2 SQIVND (reference sequence). For the CDR3, the DNA is TGTGCCAGTAGTATGCGAAGGTCGGCCCAGTACTTC. It is translated as CASSMRRSAQYF.

The chain carries TRBV15 and TRBJ1-1; D is undetermined. Trimming removed 7 bases at V and 3 bases at J, with 15 bases between. The CDR3 loop spans 14 amino acids. Germline V gene data show CDR1 as LNHNV and CDR2 as YYDKDF (reference sequence). This CDR3 reads CATTRVEPHTEAFF. The CDR3 DNA is TGTGCCACCACCCGCGTGGAGCCTCACACTGAAGCTTTCTTT. The full variable domain, its missing parts supplied by reference TRBV15 and TRBJ1-1, is DAMVIQNPRYQVTQFGKPVTLSCSQTLNHNVMYWYQQKSSQAPKLLFHYYDKDFNNEADTPDNFQSRRPNTSFCFLDIRSPGLGDTAMYLCATTRVEPHTEAFFGQGTRLTVV.

The rearrangement joins TRBV7-2 to TRBJ1-1; D gene unclear. The CDR3 runs 13 residues. V lost 0 bases and J lost 5, with 7 bases in between. Germline V lookup: CDR1 SGHTA, CDR2 FQGNSA. The CDR3 region has the DNA TGTGCCAGCAGCTTAGCAGATGGAACTGAAGCTTTCTTT. Encoded protein: CASSLADGTEAFF.

V is TRBV6-5 and J is TRBJ1-2; possible D gene TRBD1, 6 bases. Germline V gene sequence: CDR1 MNHEY, CDR2 SVGAGI. V was cut by 6 bases and J by 6 bases, with 17 bases left in between. CDR3 size: 14 residues. This CDR3 reads CASRKSGHIHGYTF. The CDR3, as DNA: TGTGCCAGCAGAAAATCGGGACATATCCATGGCTACACCTTC.

The chain combines TRBV7-9 with TRBJ2-1, with D hard to call. Trimming pared 5 bases from V and 0 bases from J, leaving 14 bases between. The CDR3 sequence is 16 residues long. Germline loops: CDR1 SEHNR, CDR2 FQNEAQ (reference sequence). Written as DNA, the CDR3 is TGTGCCAGCAGCGACCGACTCCGTACCTCCTACAATGAGCAGTTCTTC. It translates to CASSDRLRTSYNEQFF. Supplemented by reference TRBV7-9 and TRBJ2-1, the full variable domain reads DTGVSQNPRHKITKRGQNVTFRCDPISEHNRLYWYRQTLGQGPEFLTYFQNEAQLEKSRLLSDRFSAERPKGSFSTLEIQRTEQGDSAMYLCASSDRLRTSYNEQFFGPGTRLTVL.

This chain uses TRBV29-1 with TRBJ2-3; D remains unclear. This CDR3 has 11 amino acids. Germline lookup yields CDR1 SQVTM and CDR2 ANQGSEA. Trimming removed 8 bases at V and 3 bases at J, with 9 bases between. The CDR3 region has the DNA TGCAGCTTCGGCAGAACAGATACGCAGTATTTT. Protein sequence: CSFGRTDTQYF.

The chain combines TRBV5-6 with TRBJ2-7, with 7 bases that match TRBD2. Looked up from germline, CDR1 is SGHDT and CDR2 is YYEEEE. CDR3 size: 15 residues. The V gene end was trimmed by 4 bases and the J gene end by 2 bases; junction bases not matched to a gene: 9. CDR3 loop: CASSDIVLATYEQYF. As DNA, the CDR3 is TGTGCCAGCAGCGATATCGTACTAGCGACCTACGAGCAGTACTTC.

This chain links TRBV29-1 with TRBJ2-3, with TRBD2 as a possible D gene (6 bases). CDR1 and CDR2 (germline): SQVTM, ANQGSEA. V gave up 5 bases and J gave up 3 bases, with 15 bases separating them. This CDR3 has 14 amino acids. CDR3 in amino acids: CSVWGLGGTDTQYF. The CDR3, as DNA: TGCAGCGTTTGGGGACTGGGGGGAACAGATACGCAGTATTTT.

The chain recombines TRBV6-1 with TRBJ2-5; 8 bases are a match to TRBD2. The J segment lost 5 bases and the V segment lost 2 bases, leaving 22 bases of the junction unmatched. This CDR3 contains 20 residues. Germline V gene sequence: CDR1 MNHNS, CDR2 SASEGT. CDR3: CASSEPVSWSSGSPRETQYF. CDR3 in DNA: TGTGCCAGCAGTGAACCTGTAAGCTGGTCTAGCGGGTCACCGAGGGAGACCCAGTACTTC.

This clone was counted a few times. The chain recombines TRBV7-8 with TRBJ2-5; unclear D gene. This CDR3 has 12 residues. Deletions cut 1 base from V and 5 bases from J, with 5 bases between. Germline V gene data show CDR1 as SGHVS and CDR2 as FQNEAQ. CDR3 in DNA: TGTGCCAGCAGCTTAGATTGGGAGACCCAGTACTTC. This codes for CASSLDWETQYF.

The chain couples TRBV19 to TRBJ2-1, with 15 bases lining up with TRBD2. J lost 7 bases, V lost 3 bases, and 7 bases had no gene match. This CDR3 spans 17 amino acids. Germline V CDR1 and CDR2: LNHDA, SQIVND (reference sequence). The CDR3 nucleotides read TGTGCCAGTAGTATCGGCGGGGGGACTAGCGGGAGGAATGAGCAGTTCTTC. It encodes CASSIGGGTSGRNEQFF.

A word on this clone: At one end, the junction sequence differs from germline, possibly due to a read error. This chain uses TRBV7-7 with TRBJ2-7; D gene unclear. Germline V gene data show CDR1 as SSHAT and CDR2 as FNYEAQ (reference sequence). The CDR3 runs 16 residues. The DNA of the CDR3 is TGTGCTAGCAGCTTAGGGCCCGTTGTTAATGGTAACGAGCAGTACTTC. Translating it yields CASSLGPVVNGNEQYF.

The chain couples TRBV11-1 to TRBJ2-7; 8 bases fit TRBD1. This CDR3 region has 15 residues. Germline V CDR1 and CDR2: SGHAT, FQDESV (reference sequence). V trimming: 6 bases; J trimming: 4 bases; junction bases outside the gene matches: 11. In DNA, the CDR3 is TGTGCCAGCAGTCTGACCGGGACAGGCCCTTACGAGCAGTACTTC. This gives the protein CASSLTGTGPYEQYF.

Turning to this clone: Compared with germline, one end of the junction differs, possibly owing to a read error. The sample holds other DNA sequences that translate to the same CDR3. The rearrangement joins TRBV25-1 to TRBJ1-1; D gene ambiguous. There are 15 residues in the CDR3. The V gene's germline CDR1 is MGHDK and CDR2 SYGVNS. The CDR3 nucleotides are TGTGCCAGCAGTGAACTCGGGTTGGTGAACACTGAGGCTTTCTTT. Translation gives CASSELGLVNTEAFF.